The sequence of this T cell receptor beta chain was determined in a study of blood T cell repertoires in COVID-19. Across 24 US areas, participants ranged in age from roughly 18 to 95 years. Trimming took off 5 bases at V and 1 base at J, with 3 bases between the two ends. The CDR3 sequence is 12 residues long. Assay used: immunoSEQ multiplex PCR; TCRdb lists only in-frame clones, some missing. The sample comprises about 180,000 clones, 60% to 80% of which are singletons, and approximately 15% rests with the top ten. The clonotype was recovered from a woman in her forties or fifties who had recovered from COVID-19. Sequenced sample: PBMCs or T cells enriched from blood (not recorded which). V gene TRBV12-3 or TRBV12-4 combines with J gene TRBJ1-5; D not resolved. CDR3 nucleotides: TGTGCCAGCAGTCAAAGCAATCAGCCCCAGCATTTT. Translating gives CASSQSNQPQHF.